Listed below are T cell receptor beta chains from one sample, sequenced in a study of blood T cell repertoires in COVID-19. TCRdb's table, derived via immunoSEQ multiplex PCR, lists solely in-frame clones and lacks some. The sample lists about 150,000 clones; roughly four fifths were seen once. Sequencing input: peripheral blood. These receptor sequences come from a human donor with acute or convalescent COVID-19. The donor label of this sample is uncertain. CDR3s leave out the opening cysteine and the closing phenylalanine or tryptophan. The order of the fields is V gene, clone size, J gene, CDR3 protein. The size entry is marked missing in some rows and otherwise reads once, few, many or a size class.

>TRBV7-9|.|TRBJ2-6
ASSLKWTGSTGANVLT
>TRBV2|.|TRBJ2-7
ARSFGGEGYEQY
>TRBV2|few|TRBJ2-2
ASSYRGRTGELF
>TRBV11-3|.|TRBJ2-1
ASSSTGGAGREQF
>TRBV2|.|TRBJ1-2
ASRGTGLGYT
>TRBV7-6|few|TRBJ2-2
ASSSNTGELF
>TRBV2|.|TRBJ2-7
ASSEKGAGEQY
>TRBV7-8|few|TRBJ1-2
ASSLRGFYGYT
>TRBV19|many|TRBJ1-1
AATAGGTEAF
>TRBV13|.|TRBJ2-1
ASSLGGQDYYNEQF
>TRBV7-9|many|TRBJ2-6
ASSLGGGRGGANVLT